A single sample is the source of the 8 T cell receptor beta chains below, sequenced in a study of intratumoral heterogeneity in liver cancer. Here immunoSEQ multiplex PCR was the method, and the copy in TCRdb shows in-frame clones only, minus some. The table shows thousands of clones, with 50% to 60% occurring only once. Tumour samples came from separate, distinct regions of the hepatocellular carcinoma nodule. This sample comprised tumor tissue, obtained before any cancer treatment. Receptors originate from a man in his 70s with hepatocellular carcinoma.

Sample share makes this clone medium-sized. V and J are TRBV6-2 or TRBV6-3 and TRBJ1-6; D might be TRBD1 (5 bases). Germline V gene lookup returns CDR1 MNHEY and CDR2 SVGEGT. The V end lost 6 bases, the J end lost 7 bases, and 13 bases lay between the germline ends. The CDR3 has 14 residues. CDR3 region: CASSKANRNSPLHF. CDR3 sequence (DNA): TGTGCCAGCAGCAAAGCAAACAGGAATTCACCCCTCCACTTT.

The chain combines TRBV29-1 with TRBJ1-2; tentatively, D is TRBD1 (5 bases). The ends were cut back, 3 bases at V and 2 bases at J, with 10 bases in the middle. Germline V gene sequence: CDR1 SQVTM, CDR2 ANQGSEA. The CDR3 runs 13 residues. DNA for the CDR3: TGCAGCGTTGACCCGGGGCGAAACTATGGCTACACCTTC. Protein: CSVDPGRNYGYTF.

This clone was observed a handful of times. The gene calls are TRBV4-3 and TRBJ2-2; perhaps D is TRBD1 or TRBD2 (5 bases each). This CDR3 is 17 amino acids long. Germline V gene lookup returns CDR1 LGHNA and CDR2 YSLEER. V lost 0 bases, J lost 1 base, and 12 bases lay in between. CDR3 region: CASSQDLGTVNTGELFF. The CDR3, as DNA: TGCGCCAGCAGCCAAGATTTGGGGACCGTGAACACCGGGGAGCTGTTTTTT.

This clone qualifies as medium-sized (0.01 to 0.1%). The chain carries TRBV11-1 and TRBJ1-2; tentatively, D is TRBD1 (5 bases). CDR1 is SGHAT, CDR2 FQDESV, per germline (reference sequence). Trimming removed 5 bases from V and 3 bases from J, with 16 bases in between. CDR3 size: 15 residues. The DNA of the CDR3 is TGTGCCAGCAGCCCCCGGGGCCAAGGGCACTATGGCTACACCTTC. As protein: CASSPRGQGHYGYTF.

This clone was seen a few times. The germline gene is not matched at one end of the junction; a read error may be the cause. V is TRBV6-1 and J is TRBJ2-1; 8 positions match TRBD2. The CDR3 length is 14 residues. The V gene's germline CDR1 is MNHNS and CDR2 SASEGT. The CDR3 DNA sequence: TGTGCCAGCAGGGAAGCGGGGGCCTACAATGAGCAGTTCTTC. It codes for CASREAGAYNEQFF.

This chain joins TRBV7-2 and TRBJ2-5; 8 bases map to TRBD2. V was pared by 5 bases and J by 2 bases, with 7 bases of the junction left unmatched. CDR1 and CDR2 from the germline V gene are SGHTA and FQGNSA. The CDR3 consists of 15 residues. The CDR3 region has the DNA TGTGCCAGCAGCCCACAGCGGGGGAGGCAAGAGACCCAGTACTTC. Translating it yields CASSPQRGRQETQYF. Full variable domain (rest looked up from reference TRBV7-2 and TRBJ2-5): GAGVSQSPSNKVTEKGKDVELRCDPISGHTALYWYRQSLGQGLEFLIYFQGNSAPDKSGLPSDRFSAERTGGSVSTLTIQRTQQEDSAVYLCASSPQRGRQETQYFGPGTRLLVL.

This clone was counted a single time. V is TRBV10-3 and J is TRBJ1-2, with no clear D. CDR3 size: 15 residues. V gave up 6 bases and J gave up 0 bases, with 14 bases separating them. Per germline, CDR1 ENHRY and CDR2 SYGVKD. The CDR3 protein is CAIRAGLTPNYGYTF. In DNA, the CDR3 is TGTGCCATCAGGGCCGGCCTTACCCCTAACTATGGCTACACCTTC.

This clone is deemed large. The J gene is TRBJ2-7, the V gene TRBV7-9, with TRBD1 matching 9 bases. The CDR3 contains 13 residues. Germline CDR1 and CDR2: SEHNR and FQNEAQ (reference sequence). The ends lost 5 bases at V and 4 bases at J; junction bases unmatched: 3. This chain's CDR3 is CASSPGQGYEQYF. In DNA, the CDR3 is TGTGCCAGCAGCCCGGGACAGGGTTACGAGCAGTACTTC.